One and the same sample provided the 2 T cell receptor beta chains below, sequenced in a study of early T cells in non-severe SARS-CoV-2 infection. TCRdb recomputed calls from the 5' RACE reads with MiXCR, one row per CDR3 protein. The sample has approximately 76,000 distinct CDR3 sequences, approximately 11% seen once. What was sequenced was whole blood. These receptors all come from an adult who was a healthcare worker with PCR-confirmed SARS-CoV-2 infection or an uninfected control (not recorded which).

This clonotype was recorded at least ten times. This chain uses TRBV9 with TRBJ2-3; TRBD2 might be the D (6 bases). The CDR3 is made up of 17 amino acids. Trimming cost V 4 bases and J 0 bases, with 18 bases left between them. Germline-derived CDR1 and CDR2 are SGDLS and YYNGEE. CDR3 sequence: CASSTGGAGPSTDTQYF. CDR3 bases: TGTGCCAGCAGCACCGGAGGGGCCGGGCCAAGCACAGATACGCAGTATTTT.

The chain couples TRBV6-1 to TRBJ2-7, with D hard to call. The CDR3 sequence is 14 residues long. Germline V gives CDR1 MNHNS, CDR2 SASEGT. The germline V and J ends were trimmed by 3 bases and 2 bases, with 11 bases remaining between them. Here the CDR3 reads CASSERIAAYEQYF. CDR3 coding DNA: TGTGCCAGCAGTGAGAGAATTGCAGCCTACGAGCAGTACTTC.